The clone carrying this TCR beta chain showed up many times. Described time point: newly diagnosed GD, antithyroid drugs for less than 3 months. From RNA extracted from PBMCs, the TCR library was made. An endocrinology department located in Xi'an, China, was where the patients came from. Deletions cut 3 bases from V and 3 bases from J, with 18 bases between. Germline loops: CDR1 MDHEN, CDR2 SYDVKM. This CDR3 region has 16 residues. The data were taken from a study of regulatory T cells in long-lasting Graves disease. Combining iRepertoire HTBI primers with Arm-PCR of CDR3 regions, the authors built TCR beta libraries. TCRdb fed the multiplex PCR reads into MiXCR, producing one record per CDR3 protein. The table records about 470,000 distinct CDR3 sequences, more than 13% of them present only once. This sample was also put to use in a study of T cells in Graves' hyperthyroidism and ophthalmopathy. That paper adds: Blood also showed most of the thyroid clonotypes that were expanded above 0.001.

The genes are TRBV28 and TRBJ2-7; D is possibly TRBD2 (5 bases). Here the sequenced sample was peripheral blood mononuclear cells (PBMCs), taken at new diagnosis, from a patient treated with antithyroid drugs. This TCR derives from a woman in her 30s with Graves disease. CDR3 sequence: CASSFSGEEYFYEQYF. CDR3 coding DNA: TGTGCCAGCAGTTTCAGCGGAGAGGAGTATTTCTACGAGCAGTACTTC. Using reference TRBV28 and TRBJ2-7 for the parts outside the CDR3, the full variable domain is DVKVTQSSRYLVKRTGEKVFLECVQDMDHENMFWYRQDPGLGLRLIYFSYDVKMKEKGDIPEGYSVSREKKERFSLILESASTNQTSMYLCASSFSGEEYFYEQYFGPGTRLTVT.